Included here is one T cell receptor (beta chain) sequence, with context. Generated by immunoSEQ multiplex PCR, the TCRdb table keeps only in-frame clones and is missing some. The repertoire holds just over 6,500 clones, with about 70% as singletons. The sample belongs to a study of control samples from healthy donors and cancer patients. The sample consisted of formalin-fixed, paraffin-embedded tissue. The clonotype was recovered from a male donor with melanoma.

Here the CDR3 reads CASSNSDESGNTIYF. CDR3 in DNA: TGTGCCAGTAGTAACAGCGACGAATCTGGAAACACCATATATTTT. V and J are TRBV19 and TRBJ1-3; no clear D gene. Per the germline V gene, CDR1 is LNHDA and CDR2 is SQIVND (reference sequence). Between the trimmed V and J ends, which lost 4 bases and 1 base, there was a span of 11 bases. This CDR3 region has 15 residues.